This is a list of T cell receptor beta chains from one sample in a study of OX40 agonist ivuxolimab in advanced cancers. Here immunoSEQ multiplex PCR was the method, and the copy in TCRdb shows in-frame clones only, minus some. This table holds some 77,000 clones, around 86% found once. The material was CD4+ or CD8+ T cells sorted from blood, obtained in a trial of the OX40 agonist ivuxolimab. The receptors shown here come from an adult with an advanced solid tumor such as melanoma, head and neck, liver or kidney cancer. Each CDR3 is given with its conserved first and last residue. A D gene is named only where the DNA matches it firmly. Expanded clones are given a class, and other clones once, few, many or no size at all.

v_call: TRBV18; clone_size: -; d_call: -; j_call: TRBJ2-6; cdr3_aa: CASSPGGGVGANVLTF; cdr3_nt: TGTGCCAGCTCACCAGGAGGGGGCGTTGGGGCCAACGTCCTGACTTTC
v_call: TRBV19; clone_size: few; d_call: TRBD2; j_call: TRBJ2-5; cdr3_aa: CASSKGRPGLAGEETQYF; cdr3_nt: TGTGCCAGTAGTAAGGGACGCCCGGGACTAGCGGGAGAAGAGACCCAGTACTTC
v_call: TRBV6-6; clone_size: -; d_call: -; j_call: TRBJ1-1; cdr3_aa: CASSHKDGGGTEAFF; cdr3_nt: TGTGCCAGCAGCCACAAAGACGGAGGCGGAACTGAAGCTTTCTTT
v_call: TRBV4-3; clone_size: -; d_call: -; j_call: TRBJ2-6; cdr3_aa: CASSQDNGANVLTF; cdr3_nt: TGCGCCAGCAGCCAAGATAACGGGGCCAACGTCCTGACTTTC
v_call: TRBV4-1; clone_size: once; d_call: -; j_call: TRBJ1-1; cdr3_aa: CASSQDGRRVGTEAFF; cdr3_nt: TGCGCCAGCAGCCAAGATGGGCGAAGGGTCGGGACTGAAGCTTTCTTT
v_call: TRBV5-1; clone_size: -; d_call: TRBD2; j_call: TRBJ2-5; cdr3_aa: CASSSGGLAETQYF; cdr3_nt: TGCGCCAGCAGCTCCGGCGGACTAGCGGAGACCCAGTACTTC
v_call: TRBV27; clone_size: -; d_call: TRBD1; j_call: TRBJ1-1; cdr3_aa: CASRAQGASAPAFF; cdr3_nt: TGTGCCAGCAGGGCCCAGGGGGCCTCGGCCCCAGCTTTCTTT
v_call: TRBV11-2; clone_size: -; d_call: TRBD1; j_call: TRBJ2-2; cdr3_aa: CASSSTGTGELFF; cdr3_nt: TGTGCCAGCAGCTCGACAGGGACCGGGGAGCTGTTTTTT
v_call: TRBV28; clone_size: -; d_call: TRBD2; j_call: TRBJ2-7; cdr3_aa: CASSGTSGRYEQYF; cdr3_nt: TGTGCCAGCAGTGGGACTAGCGGGAGGTACGAGCAGTACTTC
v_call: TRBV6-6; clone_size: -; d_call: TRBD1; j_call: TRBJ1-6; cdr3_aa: CASRHRGRDSPLHF; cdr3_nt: TGTGCCAGCAGGCACAGGGGGAGGGATTCACCCCTCCACTTT
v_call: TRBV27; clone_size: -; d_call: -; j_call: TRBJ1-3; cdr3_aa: CASSLSGIRKHHIF; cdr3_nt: TGTGCCAGCAGTTTATCTGGGATACGGAAACACCATATATTT
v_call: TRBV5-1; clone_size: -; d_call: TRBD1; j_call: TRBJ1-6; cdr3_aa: CASSLRDRDSPLHF; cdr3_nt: TGCGCCAGCAGCTTGCGGGACAGGGATTCACCCCTCCACTTT
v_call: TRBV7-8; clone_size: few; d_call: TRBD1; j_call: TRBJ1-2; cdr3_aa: CASSAGQGRSYGYTF; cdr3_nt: TGTGCCAGCAGCGCGGGACAGGGGAGGTCCTATGGCTACACCTTC
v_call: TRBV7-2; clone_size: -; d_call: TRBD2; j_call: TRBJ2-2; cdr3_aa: CASSLLSGTNTGELFF; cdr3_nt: TGTGCCAGCAGCTTGCTTAGCGGGACGAACACCGGGGAGCTGTTTTTT
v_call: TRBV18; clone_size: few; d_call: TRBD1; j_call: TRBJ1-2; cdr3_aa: CASSQDRPYGYTF; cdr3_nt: TGTGCCAGCTCACAGGACAGGCCCTATGGCTACACCTTC
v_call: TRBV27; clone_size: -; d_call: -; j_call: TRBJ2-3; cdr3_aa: CASSSFTDTQYF; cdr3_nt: TGTGCCAGCAGTTCGTTCACAGATACGCAGTATTTT
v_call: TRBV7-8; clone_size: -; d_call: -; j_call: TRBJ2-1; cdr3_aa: CASSLFRLADYNEQFF; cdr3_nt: TGTGCCAGCAGCTTATTTAGGCTAGCAGACTACAATGAGCAGTTCTTC
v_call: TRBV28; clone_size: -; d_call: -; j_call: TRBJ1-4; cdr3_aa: CASSFTWAGLFF; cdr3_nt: TGTGCCAGCAGTTTTACATGGGCGGGACTGTTTTTT
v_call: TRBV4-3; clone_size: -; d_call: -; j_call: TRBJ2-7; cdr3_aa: CASSQQPDGAGYEQYF; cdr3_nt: TGCGCCAGCAGCCAGCAGCCGGACGGCGCCGGCTACGAGCAGTACTTC
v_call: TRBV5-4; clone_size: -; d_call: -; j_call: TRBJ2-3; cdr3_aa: CASSLLGADTQYF; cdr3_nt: TGTGCCAGCAGCTTGCTTGGTGCAGATACGCAGTATTTT
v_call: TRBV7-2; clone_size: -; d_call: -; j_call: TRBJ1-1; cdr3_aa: CASSEGQNTEAFF; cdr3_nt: TGTGCCAGCAGCGAAGGACAGAACACTGAAGCTTTCTTT
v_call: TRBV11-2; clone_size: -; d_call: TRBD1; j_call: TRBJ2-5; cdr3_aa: CASSETGQAGTQYF; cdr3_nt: TGTGCCAGCAGCGAGACCGGACAGGCGGGGACCCAGTACTTC
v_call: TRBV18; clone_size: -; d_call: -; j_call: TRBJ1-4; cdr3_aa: CASSSLQGGANEKLFF; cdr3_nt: TGTGCCAGCTCATCCCTGCAGGGTGGGGCTAATGAAAAACTGTTTTTT
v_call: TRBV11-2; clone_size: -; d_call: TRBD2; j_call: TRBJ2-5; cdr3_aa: CASSLLAGGETQYF; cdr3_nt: TGTGCCAGCAGCCTACTAGCGGGAGGTGAGACCCAGTACTTC
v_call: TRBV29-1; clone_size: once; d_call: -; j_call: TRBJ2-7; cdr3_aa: CSVGGTLSYEQYF; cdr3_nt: TGCAGCGTTGGAGGGACACTCTCCTACGAGCAGTACTTC
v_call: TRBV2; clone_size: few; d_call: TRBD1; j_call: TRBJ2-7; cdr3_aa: CATLRDRGRYEQYF; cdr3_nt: TGTGCCACACTCCGGGACAGGGGGCGCTACGAGCAGTACTTC
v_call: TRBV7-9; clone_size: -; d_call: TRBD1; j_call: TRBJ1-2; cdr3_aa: CASSLETGVGYTF; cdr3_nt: TGTGCCAGCAGCTTAGAGACAGGGGTCGGCTACACCTTC
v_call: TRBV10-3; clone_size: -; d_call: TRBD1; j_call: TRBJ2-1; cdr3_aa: CAISGYNRQGDYNEQFF; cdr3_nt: TGTGCCATCAGTGGGTACAATCGACAGGGGGACTACAATGAGCAGTTCTTC
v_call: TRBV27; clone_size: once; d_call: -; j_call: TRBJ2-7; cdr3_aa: CASGPTGARYEQYF; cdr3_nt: TGTGCCAGCGGACCAACCGGGGCCCGCTACGAGCAGTACTTC
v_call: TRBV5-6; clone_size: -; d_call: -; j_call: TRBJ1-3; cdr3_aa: CASSLGWQDTIYF; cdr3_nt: TGTGCCAGCAGCTTAGGATGGCAGGACACCATATATTTT
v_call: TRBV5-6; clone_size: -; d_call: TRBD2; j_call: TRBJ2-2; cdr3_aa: CASSPTGGATGELFF; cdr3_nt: TGTGCCAGCAGCCCGACGGGGGGGGCCACCGGGGAGCTGTTTTTT
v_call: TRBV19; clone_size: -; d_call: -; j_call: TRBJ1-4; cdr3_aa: CASSVTPGNEKLFF; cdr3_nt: TGTGCCAGCTCAGTCACGCCGGGGAATGAAAAACTGTTTTTT
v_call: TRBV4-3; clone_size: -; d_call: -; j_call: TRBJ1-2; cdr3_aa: CASSQLLGNYGYTF; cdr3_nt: TGCGCCAGCAGCCAACTCCTGGGGAACTATGGCTACACCTTC
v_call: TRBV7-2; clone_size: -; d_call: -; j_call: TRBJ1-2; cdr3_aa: CASSLVSGLSNYGYTF; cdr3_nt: TGTGCCAGCAGCTTAGTTTCGGGACTCTCTAACTATGGCTACACCTTC
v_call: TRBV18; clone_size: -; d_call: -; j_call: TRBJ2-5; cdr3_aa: CASSPLSSETQYF; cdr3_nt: TGTGCCAGCTCACCACTTAGTTCAGAGACCCAGTACTTC
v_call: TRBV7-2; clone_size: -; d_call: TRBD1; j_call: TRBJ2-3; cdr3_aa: CASSERGPPNTQYF; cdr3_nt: TGTGCCAGCAGCGAAAGGGGGCCTCCGAATACGCAGTATTTT
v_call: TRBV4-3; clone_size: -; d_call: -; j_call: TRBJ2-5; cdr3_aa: CASSQGGGPETQYF; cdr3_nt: TGCGCCAGCAGCCAAGGAGGGGGGCCGGAGACCCAGTACTTC
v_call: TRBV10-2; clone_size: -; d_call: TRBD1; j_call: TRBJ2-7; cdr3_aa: CASRETGATYEQYF; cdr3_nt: TGCGCCAGCAGGGAGACAGGGGCCACTTACGAGCAGTACTTC
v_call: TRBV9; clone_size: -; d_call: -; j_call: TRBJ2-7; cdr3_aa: CASSEGTRGPYEQYF; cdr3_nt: TGTGCCAGCAGCGAGGGCACCAGGGGCCCCTACGAGCAGTACTTC
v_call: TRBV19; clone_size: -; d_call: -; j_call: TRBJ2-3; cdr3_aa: CASSIGPTDTQYF; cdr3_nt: TGTGCCAGTAGTATAGGGCCCACAGATACGCAGTATTTT